The subject of this entry is one TCR beta chain. Its antigen is currently unknown. The data belong to a study of cytomegalovirus exposure and HLA in healthy donors. Study-wide points: Later, TCR association rates were found to vary by HLA locus, highest for DRB1 and lowest for HLA-C. The productive fraction for most TCR beta V segments was about 87% or about 30% in an earlier analysis. Trimming of TCR beta V- and J-genes showed a link, identified in a later analysis, to a missense DCLRE1C variant.

PCR employed 60 Vbeta and 13 Jbeta primers. TCRdb's table, derived via immunoSEQ multiplex PCR, lists solely in-frame clones and lacks some. The sample has approximately 70,000 clones; roughly 64% are singletons. The ends were cut back, 7 bases at V and 6 bases at J, with 21 bases in the middle. The CDR3 has 14 amino acids. In germline, CDR1 is SQVTM, CDR2 ANQGSEA. The chain couples TRBV29-1 to TRBJ1-1; D possibly corresponds to TRBD1 (6 bases). The TCR sequence derives from a man between 35 and 55 years old in good health and CMV-seropositive. The specimen was PBMCs. Here the CDR3 reads CSARDMRVAAEAFF. In nucleotides, the CDR3 is TGCAGCGCCCGGGACATGAGGGTGGCCGCTGAAGCTTTCTTT.